The 18 T cell receptor beta chains below were found in one sample sequenced in a study of esophageal squamous cell carcinoma under preoperative chemotherapy. MiXCR was run by TCRdb on the PCR reads, yielding one entry per CDR3 protein. This table holds some 6,600 distinct CDR3 sequences, 25% to 35% found once. Specified time point: before preoperative PTX-NDP chemotherapy. Sample acquisition took place from a patient given preoperative chemotherapy. Source of these receptors: a human donor with esophageal squamous cell carcinoma. The donor label of this sample is uncertain.

Worth noting for this clonotype: Since no conserved phenylalanine or tryptophan closes the CDR3, a read error is the likely cause. This chain uses TRBV25-1 with TRBJ2-5; D gene ambiguous. The DNA end is a closer match to TRBJ2-7, so the J assignment may be wrong. There are 12 residues in the CDR3. Germline V gene sequence: CDR1 MGHDK, CDR2 SYGVNS. The DNA of the CDR3 is TGTGCCAGCAAGTCAGAAAGCGACGAGCAGTACTTG. Residues: CASKSESDEQYL.

V gene TRBV7-8 combines with J gene TRBJ1-2; D gene unclear. This CDR3 is 14 amino acids long. CDR1 and CDR2 (germline): SGHVS, FQNEAQ. With 0 bases removed from V and 4 bases from J, the gap between germline ends came to 9 bases. The CDR3 sequence is CASSLAVESYGYTF. CDR3 bases: TGTGCCAGCAGCTTAGCGGTAGAAAGCTATGGCTACACCTTC.

In its sample, this clonotype was seen many times. The chain recombines TRBV5-4 with TRBJ2-1; possibly TRBD1 for D (6 bases). Germline assignment: CDR1 SGHNT and CDR2 YYREEE (reference sequence). V was pared by 5 bases and J by 9 bases, with 12 bases between. The CDR3 runs to 12 residues. This chain's CDR3 is CASRGARSEQFF. CDR3 nucleotide sequence: TGTGCCAGCAGGGGGGCCCGGAGTGAGCAGTTCTTC.

About this clonotype itself: In this CDR3 the conserved last residue, phenylalanine or tryptophan, is missing, so a read error is likely. The chain has TRBV6-1 and TRBJ2-1; 14 bases match TRBD2. Germline-derived CDR1 and CDR2 are MNHNS and SASEGT. The CDR3 extends over 19 amino acids. The CDR3 bases are TGTGCCGGCAGAGCCCTCGACGGGACTAGCGGGAGCGGTCGGAATGAGCAGTTCTGC. It yields the protein CAGRALDGTSGSGRNEQFC.

V is TRBV10-2 and J is TRBJ2-1, with D possibly being TRBD1 (5 bases). The length of the CDR3 is 15 residues. Germline CDR1 is WSHSY and CDR2 is SAAADI. V lost 9 bases, J lost 10 bases, and 25 bases lay in between. CDR3 nucleotide sequence: TGCGCCAGTTCCAAGGCGATGAGCTCCTACAGGGAGCAGTTCTTC. Translating gives CASSKAMSSYREQFF.

This clonotype was seen at least ten times. V is TRBV27 and J is TRBJ2-5, with D possibly being TRBD2 (5 bases). The V end was cut by 7 bases, the J end by 13 bases, with 16 bases between. The CDR3 consists of 11 residues. Germline assignment: CDR1 MNHEY and CDR2 SMNVEV (reference sequence). In DNA form, the CDR3 reads TGTGCCAGCAAAAAGGGAGCGGCTATGTACTTC. Translated: CASKKGAAMYF.

The chain has TRBV6-2 or TRBV6-3 and TRBJ2-5; possible D gene TRBD1, 6 bases. The ends were cut back, 6 bases at V and 5 bases at J, with 7 bases in the middle. Germline V gives CDR1 MNHEY, CDR2 SVGEGT. The CDR3 is made up of 11 amino acids. The CDR3 region has the DNA TGTGCCAGCAGGAGGGGGGAGACCCAGTACTTC. This encodes CASRRGETQYF.

This clonotype is labeled medium-sized. The genes are TRBV6-1 and TRBJ2-4, with 7 bases identical to TRBD2. The CDR3 loop spans 16 amino acids. CDR1 is MNHNS, CDR2 SASEGT, per germline. The V and J ends lost 6 bases and 2 bases, in that order; junction bases with no gene match: 10. This CDR3 reads CASSSVREGSKNIQYF. In nucleotides, the CDR3 is TGTGCCAGCAGCAGCGTGAGGGAGGGTTCCAAAAACATTCAGTACTTC.

The genes are TRBV5-1 and TRBJ2-5, with TRBD2 matching over 9 bases. Germline V gene data show CDR1 as SGHRS and CDR2 as YFSETQ. The ends lost 3 bases at V and 4 bases at J; junction bases unmatched: 10. There are 16 residues in the CDR3. Here the CDR3 DNA reads TGCGCCAGCAGCTGGGATCATAGCGGGAGTGGAGAGACCCAGTACTTC. This encodes CASSWDHSGSGETQYF.

Ten or more counts support this clonotype. The chain links TRBV6-1 to TRBJ1-1; D not certain. This CDR3 is built from 13 residues. V was shortened by 8 bases and J by 5 bases, with 15 bases between the two germline ends. CDR1 MNHNS and CDR2 SASEGT come from the germline V gene. CDR3 in DNA: TGTGCCAGCTGGGCCTTCATGGGAACTGAAGCTTTCTTT. Its translation: CASWAFMGTEAFF.

The chain joins TRBV7-9 to TRBJ2-5, with 13 bases identical to TRBD2. The J call may be incorrect, as the DNA end agrees better with TRBJ2-1. The germline gives CDR1 SEHNR, CDR2 FQNEAQ (reference sequence). The CDR3 is 15 amino acids. The CDR3 nucleotides are TGTGCCAGCAGCTGGACTAGCGGGGGCAAAGAGACCCAGTTCTTC. Protein product: CASSWTSGGKETQFF.

This clonotype is medium-sized. The V call is TRBV6-1, the J call TRBJ2-5, with D perhaps assigned TRBD1 or TRBD2 (5 bases each). The assigned J gene may be wrong: the sequence end matches TRBJ2-7 better. Germline loops: CDR1 MNHNS, CDR2 SASEGT. CDR3 size: 14 residues. In DNA, the CDR3 is TGTGCCAGCAGTGAAGCTTGGGACGGGTACGAGCAGTACTTC. It encodes CASSEAWDGYEQYF.

This clonotype was counted many times. V is TRBV11-2 and J is TRBJ2-3, with TRBD2 identical over 8 bases. The CDR3 is made up of 14 amino acids. Germline loops: CDR1 SGHAT, CDR2 FQNNGV. With 1 base clipped from V and 8 bases from J, the junction kept 5 bases outside the gene matches. CDR3 residues: CASSLAGRAGTQYF. The CDR3 region has the DNA TGTGCCAGCAGCTTAGCCGGGAGGGCCGGTACGCAGTATTTT.

By sample fraction, this clonotype is medium-sized. This chain uses TRBV7-2 with TRBJ2-1, with 9 bases aligning to TRBD1. This CDR3 is built from 12 residues. V lost 5 bases to trimming and J lost 10 bases; unmatched junction nucleotides: 3. CDR1 and CDR2 from the germline V gene are SGHTA and FQGNSA. CDR3 loop: CASSHGTGEQFF. The CDR3 DNA sequence: TGTGCCAGCAGCCACGGGACAGGGGAGCAGTTCTTC.

Remarks on this clonotype: The junction and the germline gene differ at one end; a read error may be behind it. The chain links TRBV27 to TRBJ2-5; the D call may be TRBD1 or TRBD2 (5 bases each). The CDR3 runs 17 residues. Germline CDR1 MNHEY, CDR2 SMNVEV (reference sequence). The CDR3 coding sequence is TGTGGCAGCAGTGGGGGAGCCGGGCCGAGCTCCTACAATGAGCAGTACTTC. This gives the protein CGSSGGAGPSSYNEQYF.

This clonotype was seen at least ten times. The V and J genes are TRBV6-1 and TRBJ2-1; D ambiguous. The CDR3 runs 12 residues. CDR1 and CDR2 (germline): MNHNS, SASEGT. V lost 6 bases to trimming and J lost 10 bases, with 13 bases between them. CDR3 in DNA: TGTGCCAGCAGCGGGCGTTCCTACGAGCAGTTCTTC. It specifies CASSGRSYEQFF.

In the case of this clonotype: The CDR3 does not close with the conserved phenylalanine or tryptophan, likely indicating a read error. It is unclear where the CDR3 begins or ends on the DNA, so no DNA is shown, and the CDR3 is as TCRdb lists it. This rearrangement joins TRBV6-1 to TRBJ2-1; the table's D call of TRBD1 was not tested on the DNA. The germline V gene encodes CDR1 MNHNS and CDR2 SASEGT. The CDR3 numbers 14 amino acids, ends counted. CDR3 amino acids: CASKGSGGDGAEDC.

On this clonotype itself: Mismatch with germline at one junction end may stem from a read error. This chain links TRBV27 with TRBJ2-1, with D possibly being TRBD1 (6 bases). Germline CDR1 is MNHEY and CDR2 is SMNVEV (reference sequence). The CDR3 length is 14 residues. The CDR3 DNA sequence: TGTGCCAACAGTTTTTCTGCGGCGGACAGTGAGCAGTTCTTC. This sequence encodes CANSFSAADSEQFF.